These 17 T cell receptor beta chains were sequenced from one sample in a study of T cell responses to AZD1222 COVID-19 vaccine. Profiled with immunoSEQ multiplex PCR; TCRdb holds only in-frame clones, not every one. The table lists about 120,000 clones, 70% to 90% of them singletons. Sequences were derived from peripheral blood, sampled on day 0 of AZD1222 vaccination. These receptors all come from an adult in good health.

This chain links TRBV7-2 with TRBJ1-2; D uncertain. Germline V gene lookup returns CDR1 SGHTA and CDR2 FQGNSA. V lost 4 bases and J 8 bases, leaving 14 bases between the germline ends. The CDR3 totals 13 residues. The CDR3 protein is CASSSLLRRGYTF. CDR3 sequence (DNA): TGTGCCAGCAGCTCGCTCCTAAGACGAGGCTACACCTTC.

The rearrangement uses TRBV28 and TRBJ2-2, with D possibly being TRBD1 (6 bases). This CDR3 region has 15 residues. Germline assignment: CDR1 MDHEN and CDR2 SYDVKM. Trimming cost V 3 bases and J 4 bases, with 12 bases left between them. CDR3 in DNA: TGTGCCAGCAGTTTGAGCAGGGGCGGCACCGGGGAGCTGTTTTTT. Translated: CASSLSRGGTGELFF.

J is TRBJ1-5 and V is TRBV6-2 or TRBV6-3; TRBD1 matches 7 bases. Trimming removed 6 bases from V and 0 bases from J; junction bases left unmatched: 17. The CDR3 is 19 residues long. CDR1 and CDR2 from the germline V gene are MNHEY and SVGEGT. This CDR3 reads CASSHTTGQLKNSNQPQHF. CDR3 DNA sequence: TGTGCCAGCAGCCATACCACGGGACAGCTAAAGAATAGCAATCAGCCCCAGCATTTT.

V usage is TRBV9 and J usage is TRBJ2-3, with 11 nucleotides matching TRBD2. Germline CDR1 reads SGDLS; CDR2 reads YYNGEE. The CDR3 is 19 amino acids. The ends lost 0 bases at V and 2 bases at J; junction bases unmatched: 11. CDR3 nucleotide sequence: TGTGCCAGCAGCGTAGGTGGGGGGGGGACTAGCGGAACCACAGATACGCAGTATTTT. Translating it yields CASSVGGGGTSGTTDTQYF.

J is TRBJ2-3 and V is TRBV19, with 9 bases fitting TRBD2. J was trimmed by 2 bases and V by 5 bases; bases with no gene match: 5. Germline V gives CDR1 LNHDA, CDR2 SQIVND (reference sequence). The CDR3 runs 15 residues. CDR3 region: CASSSTGLATDTQYF. The CDR3 DNA reads TGTGCCAGTAGTTCGACGGGACTAGCCACAGATACGCAGTATTTT.

The rearrangement uses TRBV24-1 and TRBJ2-3; possibly TRBD1 or TRBD2 for D (7 bases each). There are 18 residues in the CDR3. Germline V gives CDR1 KGHDR, CDR2 SFDVKD. V was pared by 4 bases and J by 6 bases, with 25 bases between. CDR3 amino acids: CATSDPPGRGGSGDTQYF. CDR3 nucleotide sequence: TGTGCCACCAGTGACCCCCCCGGCAGGGGGGGTAGTGGTGATACGCAGTATTTT.

V usage is TRBV12-3 or TRBV12-4 and J usage is TRBJ1-4; D is uncertain. The V and J ends lost 5 bases and 8 bases respectively, with 12 bases between them. The CDR3 has 13 amino acids. This chain's CDR3 is CASSASASEKLFF. CDR3 sequence (DNA): TGTGCCAGCAGTGCCAGTGCGAGCGAAAAACTGTTTTTT.

The chain couples TRBV6-4 to TRBJ2-2; 7 nucleotides align to TRBD1. This CDR3 region has 16 residues. Trimming cost V 1 base and J 0 bases; bases outside gene matches: 2. The germline V gene has CDR1 MRHNA and CDR2 SNTAGT. The DNA of the CDR3 is TGTGCCAGCAGTGACTTAGGGGGCACGAACACCGGGGAGCTGTTTTTT. Translated, it gives CASSDLGGTNTGELFF.

The V call is TRBV7-3, the J call TRBJ1-1, with 8 bases identical to TRBD1. Trimming removed 4 bases from V and 3 bases from J; junction bases left unmatched: 1. Germline-derived CDR1 and CDR2 are SGHTA and FQGTGA. CDR3 length equals 13 residues. This CDR3 reads CASSSQGDTEAFF. CDR3 bases: TGTGCCAGCAGCTCACAGGGGGACACTGAAGCTTTCTTT.

The chain combines TRBV11-2 with TRBJ1-1; D possibly corresponds to TRBD1 (5 bases). Germline CDR1 SGHAT, CDR2 FQNNGV. Trimming pared 2 bases from V and 4 bases from J, leaving 8 bases between. The CDR3 is made up of 13 amino acids. Here the CDR3 reads CASSLQGGTEAFF. CDR3 DNA: TGTGCCAGCAGCTTACAGGGAGGCACTGAAGCTTTCTTT.

The chain recombines TRBV7-9 with TRBJ2-1, with D unclear. Germline CDR1 reads SEHNR; CDR2 reads FQNEAQ (reference sequence). This CDR3 is 14 amino acids long. Trimming left V 5 bases short and J 4 bases short, with 12 bases between. The CDR3 DNA sequence: TGTGCCAGCAGCCGGGTCGGTGGGTACAATGAGCAGTTCTTC. Its protein is CASSRVGGYNEQFF.

The sample holds a few counts of this clone. This sequence joins TRBV6-5 and TRBJ1-6; D may be TRBD1 (5 bases). Trimming removed 0 bases from V and 10 bases from J, with 13 bases in between. This CDR3 spans 15 amino acids. Germline V gene lookup returns CDR1 MNHEY and CDR2 SVGAGI. CDR3 DNA sequence: TGTGCCAGCAGTTACTCACGGGGCGAGAGGTCACCCCTCCACTTT. Residues: CASSYSRGERSPLHF.

The genes are TRBV28 and TRBJ2-7, with a tentative D call TRBD2 (6 bases). Germline values: CDR1 MDHEN, CDR2 SYDVKM. The CDR3 is 14 amino acids. The V gene lost 8 bases and the J gene lost 4 bases, with 18 bases spanning the gap. The CDR3 protein is CASHTGTGRYEQYF. The CDR3 region has the DNA TGTGCCAGCCATACCGGGACTGGGCGTTACGAGCAGTACTTC.

The rearrangement links TRBV7-9 to TRBJ2-1, with D possibly being TRBD1 (6 bases). This CDR3 region has 16 residues. Germline V gene data show CDR1 as SEHNR and CDR2 as FQNEAQ (reference sequence). V lost 0 bases and J lost 5, with 14 bases in between. This CDR3 reads CASSLALRWDNNEQFF. CDR3 sequence (DNA): TGTGCCAGCAGCTTAGCCCTCCGATGGGACAACAATGAGCAGTTCTTC.

This chain joins TRBV15 and TRBJ2-3; no clear D gene. Germline lookup yields CDR1 LNHNV and CDR2 YYDKDF (reference sequence). The CDR3 totals 14 residues. Trimming shortened V by 0 bases and J by 0 bases, and 4 bases separated the two germline ends. CDR3 amino acids: CATSRDLSTDTQYF. The CDR3, as DNA: TGTGCCACCAGCAGAGATCTGAGCACAGATACGCAGTATTTT.

This sequence joins TRBV7-8 and TRBJ1-1; D is perhaps TRBD1 (6 bases). The length of the CDR3 is 14 residues. The germline CDR1 and CDR2 sequences are SGHVS and FQNEAQ. V lost 6 bases and J lost 5, with 16 bases in between. CDR3 in amino acids: CASRFTGQGTEAFF. As DNA, the CDR3 is TGTGCCAGCAGGTTTACAGGCCAGGGGACTGAAGCTTTCTTT.

The chain is built from TRBV5-6 and TRBJ1-1; D ambiguous. The V and J ends lost 4 bases and 0 bases respectively, with 16 bases between them. The germline V gene encodes CDR1 SGHDT and CDR2 YYEEEE. CDR3 length: 16 amino acids. As DNA, the CDR3 is TGTGCCAGCAGCCCCCCGGTGTCAGTGTTGAACACTGAAGCTTTCTTT. As protein: CASSPPVSVLNTEAFF.